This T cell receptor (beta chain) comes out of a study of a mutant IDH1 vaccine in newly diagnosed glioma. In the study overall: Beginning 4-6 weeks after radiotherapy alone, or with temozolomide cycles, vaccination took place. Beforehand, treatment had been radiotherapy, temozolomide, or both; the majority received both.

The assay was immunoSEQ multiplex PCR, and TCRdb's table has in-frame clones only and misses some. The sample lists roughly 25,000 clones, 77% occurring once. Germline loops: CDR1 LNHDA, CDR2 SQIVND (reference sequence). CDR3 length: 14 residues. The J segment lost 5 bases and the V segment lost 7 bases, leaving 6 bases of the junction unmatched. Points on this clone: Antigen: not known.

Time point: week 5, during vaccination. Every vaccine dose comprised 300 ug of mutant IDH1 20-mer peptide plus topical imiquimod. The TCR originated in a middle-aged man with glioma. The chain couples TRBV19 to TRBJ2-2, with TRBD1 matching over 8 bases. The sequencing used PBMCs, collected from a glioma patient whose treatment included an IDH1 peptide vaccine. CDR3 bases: TGTGCCAGTAATCCGGACAGGGATACCGGGGAGCTGTTTTTT. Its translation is CASNPDRDTGELFF.